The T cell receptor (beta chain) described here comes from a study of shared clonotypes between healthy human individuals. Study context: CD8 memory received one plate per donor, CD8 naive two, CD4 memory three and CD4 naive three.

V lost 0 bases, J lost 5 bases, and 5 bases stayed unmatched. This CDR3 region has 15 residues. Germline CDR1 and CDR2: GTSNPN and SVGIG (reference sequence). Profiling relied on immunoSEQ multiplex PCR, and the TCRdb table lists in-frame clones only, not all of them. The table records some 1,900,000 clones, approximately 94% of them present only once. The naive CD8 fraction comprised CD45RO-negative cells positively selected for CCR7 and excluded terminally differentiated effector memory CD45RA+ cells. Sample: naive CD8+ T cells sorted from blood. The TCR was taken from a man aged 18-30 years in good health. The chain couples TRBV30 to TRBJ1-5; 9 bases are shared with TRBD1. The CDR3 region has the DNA TGTGCCTGGAGTGTTTTTGGGACAGGGTATCAGCCCCAGCATTTT. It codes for CAWSVFGTGYQPQHF.